Listed below are T cell receptor beta chains from one sample, sequenced in a study of T cell repertoires in aging, cancer and after chemotherapy. Using its own MiXCR run on the multiplex PCR reads, TCRdb lists one record per CDR3 protein. The table records 5,000 or so distinct CDR3 sequences, under 25% of them present only once. Sample: blood. The receptors derive from a human donor in good health. The donor label of this sample is uncertain. The conserved cysteine and the conserved F or W are not part of the CDR3 here. Each record gives: D gene, V gene, CDR3 protein. A D gene is named only where the DNA matches it firmly.

D: .; V: TRBV5-6; CDR3: ASSQQETQY
D: TRBD2; V: TRBV7-3; CDR3: ASSRGGRSDTQY
D: .; V: TRBV19; CDR3: ASSTGTLGGEQY
D: TRBD2; V: TRBV13; CDR3: ASSLLAGGGTDTQY
D: .; V: TRBV6-5; CDR3: ASSLPGLFSQY
D: .; V: TRBV19; CDR3: ASSIVGGGRNTEAF
D: .; V: TRBV6-6; CDR3: ASTLGGSYEQY
D: TRBD2; V: TRBV5-1; CDR3: ASSSVPSSGSTGELF
D: TRBD1; V: TRBV30; CDR3: AWRSTGKKAEAF
D: .; V: TRBV12-3/TRBV12-4; CDR3: ASSWGSRGTQY
D: TRBD1; V: TRBV20-1; CDR3: SATNRDRADNSPLH
D: .; V: TRBV7-2; CDR3: ASSEVGGTRKDTQY
D: TRBD1; V: TRBV15; CDR3: ATSVQGARGYT
D: .; V: TRBV12-3/TRBV12-4; CDR3: ASRRGGSSYEQY
D: .; V: TRBV12-3/TRBV12-4; CDR3: ASAPSLSTDTQY